This T cell receptor beta chain originates from a study of control samples from healthy donors and cancer patients. The CDR3 consists of 15 residues. Germline V gives CDR1 SGHRS, CDR2 YFSETQ. The V and J ends lost 0 bases and 7 bases respectively, with 14 bases between them. The table came from immunoSEQ multiplex PCR; TCRdb's copy has only in-frame clones and leaves some out. Among roughly 200,000 clones listed, 85% to 95% were seen once. Material: blood. The sequence came from a man younger than 35 in good health. The chain is built from TRBV5-1 and TRBJ2-1; maybe TRBD2 (6 bases). CDR3 DNA: TGCGCCAGCAGCTTGGAGGTTAGCGGAACTAATGAGCAGTTCTTC. This codes for CASSLEVSGTNEQFF.